This T cell receptor beta chain was profiled in a study of blood T cell repertoires in COVID-19. On the study more broadly: Samples taken during acute and convalescent COVID-19 were collected in the United States, Italy and Spain. From T cells, B-cell-depleted T cells, or PBMCs came the material, which was cDNA or gDNA.

The CDR3 runs to 11 residues. Germline V gives CDR1 SQVTM, CDR2 ANQGSEA. With 7 bases removed from V and 3 bases from J, the gap between germline ends came to 9 bases. In the original analysis: The assay estimated nucleated cells by amplifying reference gene primers. Method: immunoSEQ multiplex PCR; TCRdb's copy keeps in-frame clones and lacks some. V and J calls and clone size are copied from that table; D and trimming were computed from the DNA. The sample has roughly 70,000 clones; about 80% are singletons. The rearrangement joins TRBV29-1 to TRBJ1-1; unclear D gene. Material for sequencing was peripheral blood. The receptor was isolated from an older woman with acute or convalescent COVID-19. DNA of the CDR3: TGCAGCGCAAACAGCCACACTGAAGCTTTCTTT. Translation gives CSANSHTEAFF.